Listed below are T cell receptor beta chains from one sample, sequenced in a study of regulatory T cells in long-lasting Graves disease. TCRdb reprocessed the multiplex PCR reads with MiXCR, giving one entry per CDR3 protein. The sample lists about 220,000 distinct CDR3 sequences, 15% to 20% seen once, with over 9.5% in the top ten. The same sample was also used in a study of T cells in Graves' hyperthyroidism and ophthalmopathy.

The sequencing here drew on peripheral blood mononuclear cells (PBMCs), taken at new diagnosis, from a patient treated with antithyroid drugs. The receptors come from a woman aged 25 to 39 with Graves disease. Both conserved end residues are part of each CDR3. A D gene is named only where the DNA matches it firmly. Clone size is stated in some rows and not others, as once, few, many or a class when expanded.

12 | . | TRBJ1-1 | TRBV28 | many | TGTGCCAGCAAACTGACGAACACTGAAGCTTTCTTT | CASKLTNTEAFF
12 | . | TRBJ2-5 | TRBV11-2 | . | TGTGCCAGCGCTAAGGGGGATGGGACCCAGTACTTC | CASAKGDGTQYF
16 | TRBD2 | TRBJ2-7 | TRBV6-2/TRBV6-3 | few | TGTGCCAGCAGACCCATTAGCGGGAAATTCCCCTACGAGCAGTACTTC | CASRPISGKFPYEQYF
16 | TRBD2 | TRBJ2-3 | TRBV2 | many | TGTGCCAGCAGCGAGGGACTAGCGGCTAGCACAGATACGCAGTATTTT | CASSEGLAASTDTQYF
15 | . | TRBJ2-5 | TRBV13 | many | TGTGCCAGCAGAAGAGCAGGGGCCAGCCAAGAGACCCAGTACTTC | CASRRAGASQETQYF
16 | . | TRBJ1-5 | TRBV24-1 | few | TGTGCCACCAGTGACTCCCGGCAGGGATACAATCAGCCCCAGCATTTT | CATSDSRQGYNQPQHF
15 | TRBD1 | TRBJ1-3 | TRBV15 | many | TGTGCCACCAGCAGAGTTCGGACAGGGGGAAACACCATATATTTT | CATSRVRTGGNTIYF
15 | . | TRBJ2-7 | TRBV18 | many | TGTGCCAGCTCACCCCTCCCGGGACAAACGAACGAGCAGTACTTC | CASSPLPGQTNEQYF
13 | . | TRBJ1-2 | TRBV2 | few | TGTGCCAGCAGTGAAGGGGAGGACCGTGGCTACACCTTC | CASSEGEDRGYTF
15 | . | TRBJ2-7 | TRBV30 | many | TGTGCCTGGAGTCTCCTAGCGTCGCCGGCCTACGAGCAGTACTTC | CAWSLLASPAYEQYF
16 | . | TRBJ1-5 | TRBV18 | many | TGTGCCAGCTCACCGAAATACAGCCGGGACAATCAGCCCCAGCATTTT | CASSPKYSRDNQPQHF
17 | TRBD2 | TRBJ2-1 | TRBV24-1 | few | TGTGCCACCAGTGATTTGGCTAGCGGGGGCCTCTACAATGAGCAGTTCTTC | CATSDLASGGLYNEQFF
14 | . | TRBJ1-1 | TRBV30 | few | TGTGCCTGGAGTGTAAGGAGGGCCGGCACTGAAGCTTTCTTT | CAWSVRRAGTEAFF
12 | . | TRBJ1-5 | TRBV19 | many | TGTGCCAGTAGTATTCGGGGTGGGCCCCAGCATTTT | CASSIRGGPQHF
18 | TRBD1 | TRBJ2-5 | TRBV6-1 | many | TGTGCCAGCAGCCACGGACAGGCCGGTCCCCAAGGTCGAGAGACCCAGTACTTC | CASSHGQAGPQGRETQYF
13 | . | TRBJ2-1 | TRBV29-1 | . | TGCAGCGGGGAGAGGAGCTCCTACAATGAGCAGTTCTTC | CSGERSSYNEQFF
15 | TRBD1 | TRBJ1-2 | TRBV18 | many | TGTGCCAGCTCACCACCGGGACAGGGGGCGGTTGGCTACACCTTC | CASSPPGQGAVGYTF
15 | . | TRBJ2-1 | TRBV10-3 | . | TGTGCCAGCAGCCGCGCTTTAAGCTCCTACAATGAGCAGTTCTTC | CASSRALSSYNEQFF
16 | . | TRBJ1-6 | TRBV30 | many | TGTGCCTGGAGCCGGGGGGGCAGCTCCTATAATTCACCCCTCCACTTT | CAWSRGGSSYNSPLHF
16 | . | TRBJ2-7 | TRBV28 | many | TGTGCCAGCAGTCCTACAGTTTCCGGGCGCGACTACGAGCAGTACTTC | CASSPTVSGRDYEQYF
15 | . | TRBJ2-1 | TRBV2 | . | TGTGCCAGCAGCCCCGCCGGGACTGGGCGTCGAGAGCAGTTCTTC | CASSPAGTGRREQFF
16 | . | TRBJ2-4 | TRBV20-1 | many | TGCAGTGCTAGGAACCCGAAGGGGGGCGCCGGGAACATTCAGTACTTC | CSARNPKGGAGNIQYF
11 | . | TRBJ1-2 | TRBV5-1 | many | TGCGCCAGCAGCTTAGGACCCATCTACACCTTC | CASSLGPIYTF
17 | . | TRBJ2-7 | TRBV9 | . | TGTGCCAGCAGCGTGGCCGGGACCCTGACCTCTCACTACGAGCAGTACTTC | CASSVAGTLTSHYEQYF